What follows are 9 T cell receptor beta chains derived from one specimen sequenced in a study of CD4+ T cells in melanoma. Assay: immunoSEQ multiplex PCR; the TCRdb copy retains only in-frame clones and omits some. The sample lists fewer than 15,000 clones, roughly 66% occurring once. The specimen sequenced was cells from a culture (not recorded whether cultured in vitro). These receptor sequences come from a human donor with melanoma.

This clone was counted only a few times. V is TRBV5-1 and J is TRBJ1-6, with 9 positions matching TRBD1. This CDR3 is 16 amino acids long. Germline CDR1 reads SGHRS; CDR2 reads YFSETQ. V lost 0 bases, J lost 7 bases, and 5 bases stayed unmatched. The CDR3 region has the DNA TGCGCCAGCAGCTTGGGGACCGGGACAGGGAATTCACCCCTCCACTTT. This codes for CASSLGTGTGNSPLHF. Supplemented by reference TRBV5-1 and TRBJ1-6, the full variable domain reads KAGVTQTPRYLIKTRGQQVTLSCSPISGHRSVSWYQQTPGQGLQFLFEYFSETQRNKGNFPGRFSGRQFSNSRSEMNVSTLELGDSALYLCASSLGTGTGNSPLHFGNGTRLTVT.

This clone is labeled as medium-sized. The J gene is TRBJ1-1, the V gene TRBV5-1; no clear D. Looked up from germline, CDR1 is SGHRS and CDR2 is YFSETQ. The ends were cut back, 2 bases at V and 7 bases at J, with 15 bases in the middle. The length of the CDR3 is 14 residues. CDR3 loop: CASSFGRLGGEAFF. The CDR3 region has the DNA TGCGCCAGCAGCTTCGGTCGTCTTGGAGGTGAAGCTTTCTTT.

The chain carries TRBV10-1 and TRBJ1-1, with D possibly TRBD1 on 5 matching bases. In germline, CDR1 is WNHNN, CDR2 SYGVQD (reference sequence). The CDR3 is made up of 13 amino acids. Deletions cut 6 bases from V and 0 bases from J, with 8 bases between. The CDR3 loop reads CASRSQVNTEAFF. CDR3 DNA: TGCGCCAGCAGATCACAGGTGAACACTGAAGCTTTCTTT.

The chain employs TRBV7-8 and TRBJ1-1; D is possibly TRBD1 (6 bases). Germline CDR1 and CDR2: SGHVS and FQNEAQ. CDR3 length: 18 residues. V dropped 2 bases and J dropped 1 base, with 20 bases sitting between them. The CDR3 DNA reads TGTGCCAGCAGCTTAAGCTACAGGGTAAAGACGACGAACACTGAAGCTTTCTTT. It is translated as CASSLSYRVKTTNTEAFF.

The chain employs TRBV11-3 and TRBJ2-1, with D tentatively TRBD2 (6 bases). CDR1 is SGHNT, CDR2 YENEEA, per germline. Trimming shortened V by 0 bases and J by 6 bases, and 18 bases separated the two germline ends. The CDR3 has 17 amino acids. The CDR3 nucleotides are TGTGCCAGCAGCTTAGATGGGGTATCTAGCGTGGCCAATGAGCAGTTCTTC. This codes for CASSLDGVSSVANEQFF. Filled out from reference TRBV11-3 and TRBJ2-1, the complete variable domain reads EAGVVQSPRYKIIEKKQPVAFWCNPISGHNTLYWYLQNLGQGPELLIRYENEEAVDDSQLPKDRFSAERLKGVDSTLKIQPAELGDSAVYLCASSLDGVSSVANEQFFGPGTRLTVL.

This rearrangement joins TRBV7-8 to TRBJ2-2; possible D gene TRBD1, 6 bases. The germline V gene encodes CDR1 SGHVS and CDR2 FQNEAQ. The CDR3 loop spans 13 amino acids. Trimming took off 2 bases at V and 7 bases at J, with 8 bases between the two ends. CDR3 DNA: TGTGCCAGCAGCTTAACAGGGAACGGGGAGCTGTTTTTT. Its translation is CASSLTGNGELFF.

V and J are TRBV19 and TRBJ1-2, with 7 bases fitting TRBD1. Per germline, CDR1 LNHDA and CDR2 SQIVND (reference sequence). Trimming cost V 7 bases and J 4 bases; bases outside gene matches: 12. This CDR3 has 15 amino acids. The CDR3 DNA reads TGTGCCAGTACCCCGAGGGGAGGGGGCGGCTATGGCTACACCTTC. This translates into CASTPRGGGGYGYTF.

This clone was observed a few times. The chain carries TRBV7-3 and TRBJ1-5; D uncertain. The germline V gene has CDR1 SGHTA and CDR2 FQGTGA. The CDR3 is 13 amino acids. The V gene lost 5 bases and the J gene lost 7 bases, with 12 bases spanning the gap. DNA for the CDR3: TGTGCCAGCAGCCTCGCCCGCGGACAGCCCCAGCATTTT. Translated, it gives CASSLARGQPQHF.

The chain recombines TRBV5-1 with TRBJ1-1; 7 nucleotides line up with TRBD1. Germline lookup yields CDR1 SGHRS and CDR2 YFSETQ. V shed 4 bases, J shed 3 bases, and the junction held 6 bases outside the gene matches. This CDR3 is 14 amino acids long. The CDR3 region is CASSDPGGDTEAFF. CDR3 in DNA: TGCGCCAGCAGCGACCCAGGGGGGGACACTGAAGCTTTCTTT.